These T cell receptor beta chains were read from a single sample in a study of PD-1 blockade in classical Hodgkin lymphoma. Measured with immunoSEQ multiplex PCR; TCRdb has only the in-frame clones, and not every one. The sample yields some 21,000 clones, around 68% seen once. The input for sequencing was peripheral blood mononuclear cells (PBMCs), taken at baseline. These receptors came from a human donor with classical Hodgkin lymphoma. CDR3s include the opening cysteine and the closing phenylalanine or tryptophan. The D gene is left open where the match is weak. Clone size is not always given. Where it is, it says once, few, many or a class for expanded clones.

J	D	size	V	DNA	CDR3
TRBJ1-1	.	few	TRBV30	TGTGCTCAGCGCGGGGTGGAGGCTGAAGCTTTCTTT	CAQRGVEAEAFF
TRBJ2-1	.	.	TRBV11-2	TGTGCCAGCAGCTTAGTTACAAATGAGCAGTTCTTC	CASSLVTNEQFF
TRBJ2-7	TRBD2	.	TRBV5-1	TGCGCCAGTAAACTAGCGTCTGGCCCCTACGAGCAGTACTTC	CASKLASGPYEQYF
TRBJ2-7	TRBD1	.	TRBV4-2	TGTGCCAGCAGCCAAATGGAGGGACAGGGACCCTTAGTGTATTACTTC	CASSQMEGQGPLVYYF
TRBJ1-1	.	.	TRBV5-8	TGTGCCAGCAGCCAGACTGGAATACCAAACACTGAAGCTTTCTTT	CASSQTGIPNTEAFF
TRBJ1-1	.	.	TRBV10-3	TGTGCCATCAGTGAATCGGTGGGGACGAGGCTTACGAACACTGAAGCTTTCTTT	CAISESVGTRLTNTEAFF
TRBJ2-3	.	.	TRBV4-3	TGCGCCAGCAGCCACCCAGGAAGGGGAGGCCCAGATACGCAGTATTTT	CASSHPGRGGPDTQYF
TRBJ1-1	.	few	TRBV5-1	TGCGCCAGCAGGAATTGGTTGACGGGTGACACTGAAGCTTTCTTT	CASRNWLTGDTEAFF
TRBJ2-7	.	.	TRBV15	TGTGCCACCAGCAGAGATTTGGGATACGAGCAGTACTTC	CATSRDLGYEQYF
TRBJ1-1	.	.	TRBV19	TGTGCCAGTAGTAACGAGCCCAACACTGAAGCTTTCTTT	CASSNEPNTEAFF
TRBJ2-1	TRBD2	.	TRBV29-1	TGCAGCGTTGATCCTAGCGGGGCGAGTTCCTACAATGAGCAGTTCTTC	CSVDPSGASSYNEQFF
TRBJ2-3	.	.	TRBV15	TGTGCCACCAGCAGAGATATTGGATCGGCGGCTGTCGTGCACCACTTT	CATSRDIGSAAVVHHF
TRBJ2-3	TRBD2	.	TRBV7-2	TGTGCCAGCAGCTGGACTAGCGGGGGGAGGGGGACAGATACGCAGTATTTT	CASSWTSGGRGTDTQYF
TRBJ2-3	TRBD2	.	TRBV6-5	TGTGCCAGCAGTTACTCTGGCGGGGGATTAGATACGCAGTATTTT	CASSYSGGGLDTQYF
TRBJ2-5	TRBD1	once	TRBV5-6	TGTGCCAGCAGCTTGGATGGGACAGGGGGCTTGGGTCAAGAGACCCAGTACTTC	CASSLDGTGGLGQETQYF
TRBJ2-1	.	.	TRBV28	TGTGCCAGCAGTTTATCCCCCCGGGGTTCCTACAATGAGCAGTTCTTC	CASSLSPRGSYNEQFF
TRBJ2-1	.	.	TRBV6-6	TGTGCCAGCAGCGACGGGGATCGCTACAATGAGCAGTTCTTC	CASSDGDRYNEQFF
TRBJ2-1	TRBD1	.	TRBV18	TGTGCCAGCTCACCGCCCAGGGGGCGGATAGACAATGAGCAGTTCTTC	CASSPPRGRIDNEQFF
TRBJ2-1	.	few	TRBV29-1	TGCAGCGTGACCGGGCCTCCCAACGGGGGTGAGCAGTTCTTC	CSVTGPPNGGEQFF
TRBJ1-1	.	.	TRBV7-6	TGTGCCAGCAGCTTAGGCCTTTTCACTGAAGCTTTCTTT	CASSLGLFTEAFF
TRBJ1-2	TRBD1	.	TRBV4-3	TGCGCCAGCAGCCAAGATGACAGGGGGCCTAACTATGGCTACACCTTC	CASSQDDRGPNYGYTF
TRBJ1-1	.	.	TRBV28	TGTGCCAGCAGCCCACACAGGGACGACACTGAAGCTTTCTTT	CASSPHRDDTEAFF
TRBJ2-7	.	.	TRBV7-2	TGTGCCAGCAGTCAAGTGGCCGGGGCAGTTAGTGAGCAGTACTTC	CASSQVAGAVSEQYF
TRBJ1-2	TRBD1	.	TRBV19	TGTGCCAGTACCGGGACAGACCGTCTAAACTATGGCTACACCTTC	CASTGTDRLNYGYTF
TRBJ1-1	.	.	TRBV28	TGTGCCAGCAGTTTACTGATCGGCATCTCTCATAGTGCTGAAGCTTTCTTT	CASSLLIGISHSAEAFF
TRBJ2-3	.	.	TRBV7-8	TGTGCCAGCACCTTTAGCGTAGTGGGGGGCAATACGCAGTATTTT	CASTFSVVGGNTQYF
TRBJ2-7	.	.	TRBV28	TGTGCCAGCAGTTCCGCCGTAAACTACGAGCAGTACTTC	CASSSAVNYEQYF
TRBJ1-5	.	.	TRBV6-1	TGTGCCAGCAGTGAACACAGGCAGCCCCAGCATTTT	CASSEHRQPQHF
TRBJ2-1	.	once	TRBV10-3	TGTGCCATCCTGAGGGGGGGTGAGCAGTTCTTC	CAILRGGEQFF
TRBJ2-5	TRBD2	.	TRBV7-6	TGTGCCAGCAACCAAGGGGGATTGCTAGCGGGAGGGCCGGGCGAGACCCAGTACTTC	CASNQGGLLAGGPGETQYF
TRBJ1-2	TRBD1	once	TRBV7-2	TGTGCCAGCAGCCATCCGGGACAGGGGTTTGGCTACACCTTC	CASSHPGQGFGYTF
TRBJ2-7	.	.	TRBV7-3	TGTGCCAGCAGGCCAGACCCGGGAACCTACGAGCAGTACTTC	CASRPDPGTYEQYF
TRBJ1-5	.	.	TRBV19	TGTGCCACTCGGGACATCTATAGCAATCAGCCCCAGCATTTT	CATRDIYSNQPQHF
TRBJ1-2	TRBD1	few	TRBV5-6	TGTGCCAGCAGTCGGTATGACAGGGGGCTTAATGGCTACACCTTC	CASSRYDRGLNGYTF
TRBJ1-1	.	.	TRBV19	TGTGCCAGTAGTCTCTCGGGGGCTCCGAACACTGAAGCTTTCTTT	CASSLSGAPNTEAFF
TRBJ2-7	TRBD1	.	TRBV7-2	TGTGCCAGCAGCTTAGGGGCAGGGGGTACGGCGTCCGAGCAGTACTTC	CASSLGAGGTASEQYF
TRBJ1-2	TRBD1	.	TRBV4-3	TGCGCCAGCAGCCCCGTCCTAATCGACAGGGTCTATGGCTACACCTTC	CASSPVLIDRVYGYTF
TRBJ2-1	.	once	TRBV7-6	TGTGCCAGCAGCTTAGGGGGGGTTTCCTACAATGAGCAGTTCTTC	CASSLGGVSYNEQFF
TRBJ2-3	.	.	TRBV7-2	TGTGCCAGCAGCTTCGGGGATTCAAGGTATTTT	CASSFGDSRYF
TRBJ1-1	TRBD1	few	TRBV7-8	TGTGCCGGGACAGGGGAGGTGGCAGGCACTGAAGCTTTCTTT	CAGTGEVAGTEAFF
TRBJ1-2	.	.	TRBV30	TGTGCCTGGAGGGGGGGGAAGGGTGATGGCTACACCTTC	CAWRGGKGDGYTF
TRBJ2-3	.	.	TRBV4-1	TGCGCCAGCAGCCAACGGGGCTATGGCACAGATACGCAGTATTTT	CASSQRGYGTDTQYF
TRBJ2-1	TRBD1	.	TRBV28	TGTGCCAGCAGGATAGGACAGGCCTGGGATGAGCAGTTCTTC	CASRIGQAWDEQFF
TRBJ1-1	.	.	TRBV6-6	TGTGCCAGCAGCGGCTCGGGGGGCACTGAGGCTTTCTTT	CASSGSGGTEAFF
TRBJ1-2	.	.	TRBV28	TGTGCCAGCAGTTCGACAGTGAACTATGGCTACACCTTC	CASSSTVNYGYTF
TRBJ2-7	.	.	TRBV6-6	TGTGCCATTAGGACAGGGAGGGACGAGCAGTACTTC	CAIRTGRDEQYF
TRBJ1-1	.	.	TRBV18	TGTGCCAGCTCACCTGGTGGCCTGCTCCCTGAAGCTTTCTTT	CASSPGGLLPEAFF
TRBJ1-1	.	.	TRBV12-5	TGTGCTAGTGGTTTTGGTGGGAACACTGAAGCTTTCTTT	CASGFGGNTEAFF
TRBJ1-1	TRBD1	.	TRBV10-3	TGTGCCATCACTGTCGGGACAGGCGTGAACACTGAAGCTTTCTTT	CAITVGTGVNTEAFF
TRBJ1-4	.	.	TRBV19	TGTGCCAGTAGTATAGCGGGGGAAAAACTGTTTTTT	CASSIAGEKLFF
TRBJ1-2	.	.	TRBV5-8	TGTGCCAGCAGCTTGAAGGTGACAGATACCTATGGCTACACCTTC	CASSLKVTDTYGYTF
TRBJ2-7	TRBD2	.	TRBV28	TGTGCCAGCACCTCGGGGGGAGGGGTTCGTTACGAGCAGTACTTC	CASTSGGGVRYEQYF
TRBJ2-2	.	.	TRBV19	TGTGCCAGTAGTATCGGACTGTACACCGGGGAGCTGTTTTTT	CASSIGLYTGELFF
TRBJ2-3	.	once	TRBV7-2	TGTGCCAGCAGCTTTGGGGGGAACACAGATACGCAGTATTTT	CASSFGGNTDTQYF
TRBJ1-1	.	.	TRBV7-9	TGTGCCAGCAGCCCAACCGGGGGCGGTGAAGCTTTCTTT	CASSPTGGGEAFF
TRBJ1-1	.	few	TRBV4-3	TGCGCCAGCAGCCAAGACAGGGGCGCGGGCACTGAAGCTTTCTTT	CASSQDRGAGTEAFF
TRBJ1-2	.	.	TRBV27	TGTGCCAGCAGTTTCCGACAGAGCTATGGCTACACCTTC	CASSFRQSYGYTF